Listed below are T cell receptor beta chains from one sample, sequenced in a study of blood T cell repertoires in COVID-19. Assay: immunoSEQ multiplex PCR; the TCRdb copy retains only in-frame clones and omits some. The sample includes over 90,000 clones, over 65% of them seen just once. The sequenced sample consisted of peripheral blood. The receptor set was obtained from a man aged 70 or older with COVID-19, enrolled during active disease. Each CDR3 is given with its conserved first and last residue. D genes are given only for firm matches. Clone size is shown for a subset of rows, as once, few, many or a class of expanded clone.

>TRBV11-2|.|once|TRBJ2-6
CASSLVGGSGANVLTF
TGTGCCAGCAGCTTAGTCGGCGGGTCTGGGGCCAACGTCCTGACTTTC
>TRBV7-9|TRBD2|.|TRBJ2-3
CASSLGLAGSDTQYF
TGTGCCAGCAGCCTGGGACTAGCGGGATCTGATACGCAGTATTTT
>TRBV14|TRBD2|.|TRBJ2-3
CASSQDWTSGITDTQYF
TGTGCCAGCAGCCAAGATTGGACTAGCGGGATAACAGATACGCAGTATTTT
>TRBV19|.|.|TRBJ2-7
CASSMGSGTYEQYF
TGTGCCAGTAGTATGGGGTCGGGGACCTACGAGCAGTACTTC
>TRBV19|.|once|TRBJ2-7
CASSMRVVNSYEQYF
TGTGCCAGTAGTATGCGGGTCGTCAATTCCTACGAGCAGTACTTC
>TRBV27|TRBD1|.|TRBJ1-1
CASSLWDRVNTEAFF
TGTGCCAGCAGTTTGTGGGACAGGGTAAACACTGAAGCTTTCTTT
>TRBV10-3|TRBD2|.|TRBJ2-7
CAISESGTSGPYEQYF
TGTGCCATCAGTGAGTCCGGGACTAGCGGACCCTACGAGCAGTACTTC
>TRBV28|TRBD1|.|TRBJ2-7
CASRTGGSYEQYF
TGTGCCAGCAGAACAGGGGGGTCCTACGAGCAGTACTTC
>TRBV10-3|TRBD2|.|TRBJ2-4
CAISDTSGRGVKNIQYF
TGTGCCATCAGTGACACTAGCGGGAGGGGGGTCAAAAACATTCAGTACTTC
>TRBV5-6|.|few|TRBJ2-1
CASSLAGRYNEQFF
TGTGCCAGCAGCTTAGCGGGCAGGTACAATGAGCAGTTCTTC
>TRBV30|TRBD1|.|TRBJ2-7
CAWTGQGTYEQYF
TGTGCCTGGACGGGACAGGGTACCTACGAGCAGTACTTC
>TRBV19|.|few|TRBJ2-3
CASSSGLSTDTQYF
TGTGCCAGTAGCTCGGGACTCAGCACAGATACGCAGTATTTT
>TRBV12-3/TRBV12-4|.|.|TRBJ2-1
CASGALAEQFF
TGTGCCAGCGGAGCACTCGCCGAGCAGTTCTTC
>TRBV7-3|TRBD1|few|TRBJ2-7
CASSSHRGGEQYF
TGTGCCAGCAGCTCTCACAGGGGTGGCGAGCAGTACTTC
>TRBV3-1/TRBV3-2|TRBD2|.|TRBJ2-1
CASSPGGRGAKQFF
TGTGCCAGCAGCCCCGGGGGGAGGGGAGCCAAGCAGTTCTTC
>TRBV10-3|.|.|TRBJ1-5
CAISEPGLGQPQHF
TGTGCCATCAGTGAGCCGGGATTGGGACAGCCCCAGCATTTT
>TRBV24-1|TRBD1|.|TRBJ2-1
CATSDLTGDRGYNEQFF
TGTGCCACCAGTGATTTGACGGGCGACAGGGGCTACAATGAGCAGTTCTTC
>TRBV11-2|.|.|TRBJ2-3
CASSLGGSTDTQYF
TGTGCCAGCAGCTTGGGTGGGAGTACTGATACGCAGTATTTT
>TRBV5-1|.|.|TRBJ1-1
CASSLTSAGLATEAFF
TGCGCCAGCAGCTTGACCAGCGCAGGGTTGGCCACTGAAGCTTTCTTT
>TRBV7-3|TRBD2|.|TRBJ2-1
CASSYGLSGAHEQFF
TGTGCCAGCAGCTACGGACTAAGCGGGGCCCATGAGCAGTTCTTC
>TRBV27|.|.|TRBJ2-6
CASTTGTGANVLTF
TGTGCCAGCACCACAGGGACCGGGGCCAACGTCCTGACTTTC
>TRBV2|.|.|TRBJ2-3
CASSTDTSSTDTQYF
TGTGCCAGCAGCACGGACACTTCTAGCACAGATACGCAGTATTTT
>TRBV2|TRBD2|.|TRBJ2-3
CASKTTSSPDTQYF
TGTGCCAGCAAGACGACTAGCTCTCCAGATACGCAGTATTTT
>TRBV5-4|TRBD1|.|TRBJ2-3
CASSSADRGRGTQYF
TGTGCCAGCAGCTCGGCGGACAGGGGGCGTGGTACGCAGTATTTT
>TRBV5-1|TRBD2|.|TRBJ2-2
CASSLTGTSGEYTGELFF
TGCGCCAGCAGCTTAACGGGAACTAGCGGGGAGTACACCGGGGAGCTGTTTTTT
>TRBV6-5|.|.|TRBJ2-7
CASRSTGSGYEQYF
TGTGCCAGCAGATCCACAGGGAGTGGCTACGAGCAGTACTTC
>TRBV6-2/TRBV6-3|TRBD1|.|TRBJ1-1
CASSPTGPGTGGTEAFF
TGTGCCAGCAGTCCCACTGGACCCGGGACAGGGGGCACTGAAGCTTTCTTT
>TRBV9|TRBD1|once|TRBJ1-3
CASSPPPGTGAGNTIYF
TGTGCCAGCAGCCCTCCCCCCGGGACAGGAGCTGGAAACACCATATATTTT
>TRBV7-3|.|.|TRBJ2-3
CASSLEGEDTQYF
TGTGCCAGCAGCTTAGAGGGGGAAGATACGCAGTATTTT
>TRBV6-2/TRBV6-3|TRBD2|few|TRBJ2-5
CASSPGLLLAGGPGGETQYF
TGTGCCAGCAGCCCGGGTTTACTACTAGCGGGAGGGCCGGGTGGAGAGACCCAGTACTTC
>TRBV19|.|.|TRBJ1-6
CASSIRNSPLHF
TGTGCCAGTAGTATCAGAAATTCACCCCTCCACTTT
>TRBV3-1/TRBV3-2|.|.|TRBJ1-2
CASSQVTMSGYTF
TGTGCCAGCAGCCAGGTGACTATGAGCGGCTACACCTTC
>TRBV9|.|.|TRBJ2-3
CASSLPTSTDTQYF
TGTGCCAGCAGCCTCCCGACTAGCACAGATACGCAGTATTTT
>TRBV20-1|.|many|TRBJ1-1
CSARSRGEAFF
TGCAGTGCTCGTAGCCGGGGGGAAGCTTTCTTT
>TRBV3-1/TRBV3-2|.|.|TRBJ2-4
CASSQGERVGKNIQYF
TGTGCCAGCAGCCAAGGAGAGAGGGTGGGTAAAAACATTCAGTACTTC
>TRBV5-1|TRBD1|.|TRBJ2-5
CASSWDTQGAGQETQYF
TGCGCCAGCAGCTGGGATACACAGGGGGCTGGTCAAGAGACCCAGTACTTC
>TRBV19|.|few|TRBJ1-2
CASSIGSNYGYTF
TGTGCCAGTAGTATAGGGAGTAACTATGGCTACACCTTC
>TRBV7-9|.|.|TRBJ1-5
CASSSNTDSQANQPQHF
TGTGCCAGCAGCTCCAATACCGATAGCCAAGCTAATCAGCCCCAGCATTTT
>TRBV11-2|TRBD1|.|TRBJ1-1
CASSPWTGSTGGEAFF
TGTGCCAGCAGCCCCTGGACAGGGTCAACCGGTGGTGAAGCTTTCTTT
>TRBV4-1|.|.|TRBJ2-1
CASSQGGFGEQFF
TGCGCCAGCAGCCAAGGAGGGTTCGGTGAGCAGTTCTTC
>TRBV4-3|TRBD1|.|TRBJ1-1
CASSQEPPGQGTNTEAFF
TGCGCCAGCAGCCAAGAACCCCCGGGACAGGGGACTAACACTGAAGCTTTCTTT
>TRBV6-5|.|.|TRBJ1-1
CASSWGTGGNTEAFF
TGTGCCAGCAGCTGGGGGACGGGGGGGAACACTGAAGCTTTCTTT
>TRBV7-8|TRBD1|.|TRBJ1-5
CASSLEWDSNQPQHF
TGTGCCAGCAGCTTAGAGTGGGACAGTAATCAGCCCCAGCATTTT
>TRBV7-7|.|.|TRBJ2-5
CASSSTQETQYF
TGTGCTAGCAGCTCCACACAAGAGACCCAGTACTTC